The following is a TCR beta chain sequence with its context. These data are taken from a study of OX40 agonist ivuxolimab in advanced cancers. About the research overall: Patients in the trial were receiving intravenous ivuxolimab every 2 weeks, at doses of 0.01 to 10 mg/kg. Among those enrolled, mean age was about 63 years (range roughly 23 to 90) and roughly 84% were male.

Some clones are missing from TCRdb's copy, which holds only in-frame ones; the method was immunoSEQ multiplex PCR. The sample gives under 150,000 clones, 90% of which show up once; 0.95% to 1.4% is in the top ten. Peripheral blood came from all dose cohorts at three timepoints. V was cut by 4 bases and J by 9 bases, with 7 bases left in between. Germline CDR1 is SQVTM and CDR2 is ANQGSEA. The CDR3 covers 10 residues. This sequence was found in an adult with an advanced solid tumor such as melanoma, head and neck, liver or kidney cancer. The input for sequencing was CD4+ or CD8+ T cells sorted from blood, taken in a trial of the OX40 agonist ivuxolimab. The chain is built from TRBV29-1 and TRBJ2-1; no firm D call. The CDR3 region is CSVALLEQFF. The CDR3 DNA is TGCAGCGTTGCACTTCTTGAGCAGTTCTTC.